This is a list of T cell receptor beta chains from one sample in a study of technical replicates of blood from a handful of donors. Using immunoSEQ multiplex PCR, the repertoire was profiled, and TCRdb retains in-frame clones only, with some absent. The sample has 45,000 to 65,000 clones; roughly 92% are singletons. The material sequenced was T cells isolated from PBMCs. The receptors were sampled from a human donor in good health. Each CDR3 is given with its conserved first and last residue. A D gene is named only where the DNA matches it firmly. Some rows have no size entry. The others give once, few or many, or a class for an expanded clone.

D gene: TRBD2; clone size: .; J gene: TRBJ2-3; V gene: TRBV14; CDR3 protein: CASSQRTSGVRDTQYF; CDR3 DNA: TGTGCCAGCAGCCAAAGGACTAGCGGGGTGCGAGATACGCAGTATTTT
D gene: TRBD2; clone size: .; J gene: TRBJ2-1; V gene: TRBV28; CDR3 protein: CASSTPAGGTYNEQFF; CDR3 DNA: TGTGCCAGCAGCACTCCAGCGGGGGGAACGTACAATGAGCAGTTCTTC
D gene: TRBD1; clone size: .; J gene: TRBJ1-2; V gene: TRBV6-5; CDR3 protein: CASSSRGDGYTF; CDR3 DNA: TGTGCCAGCAGTTCCAGGGGGGATGGCTACACCTTC
D gene: .; clone size: .; J gene: TRBJ2-7; V gene: TRBV15; CDR3 protein: CATSRDSGYEQYF; CDR3 DNA: TGTGCCACCAGCAGAGACTCGGGCTACGAGCAGTACTTC
D gene: TRBD1; clone size: .; J gene: TRBJ2-1; V gene: TRBV5-1; CDR3 protein: CASTPGTGEVEQFF; CDR3 DNA: TGCGCCAGCACCCCCGGGACAGGGGAGGTTGAGCAGTTCTTC
D gene: .; clone size: .; J gene: TRBJ2-7; V gene: TRBV10-2; CDR3 protein: CASSSGGHEQYF; CDR3 DNA: TGCGCCAGCAGCTCGGGGGGCCACGAGCAGTACTTC
D gene: .; clone size: .; J gene: TRBJ1-2; V gene: TRBV18; CDR3 protein: CASSPEGRNYGYTF; CDR3 DNA: TGTGCCAGCTCACCGGAGGGTAGAAACTATGGCTACACCTTC
D gene: .; clone size: .; J gene: TRBJ1-1; V gene: TRBV28; CDR3 protein: CASSTTGYTEAFF; CDR3 DNA: TGTGCCAGCAGCACTACAGGGTACACTGAAGCTTTCTTT
D gene: TRBD2; clone size: .; J gene: TRBJ2-2; V gene: TRBV28; CDR3 protein: CASSFETSGRDAGELFF; CDR3 DNA: TGTGCCAGCAGTTTCGAGACTAGCGGGAGGGATGCCGGGGAGCTGTTTTTT
D gene: TRBD1; clone size: .; J gene: TRBJ2-5; V gene: TRBV15; CDR3 protein: CATSRERDRLGETQYF; CDR3 DNA: TGTGCCACCAGCAGAGAGAGGGACAGGCTCGGAGAGACCCAGTACTTC
D gene: TRBD1; clone size: .; J gene: TRBJ2-5; V gene: TRBV28; CDR3 protein: CASSLLGQAQETQYF; CDR3 DNA: TGTGCCAGCAGTTTACTTGGACAGGCCCAAGAGACCCAGTACTTC
D gene: TRBD2; clone size: .; J gene: TRBJ2-3; V gene: TRBV7-8; CDR3 protein: CASSQAGTSVTDTQYF; CDR3 DNA: TGTGCCAGCAGCCAAGCCGGGACTAGCGTCACAGATACGCAGTATTTT
D gene: TRBD1; clone size: once; J gene: TRBJ2-2; V gene: TRBV5-4; CDR3 protein: CASRGTGGTGELFF; CDR3 DNA: TGTGCCAGCAGGGGGACAGGGGGCACCGGGGAGCTGTTTTTT
D gene: .; clone size: .; J gene: TRBJ2-3; V gene: TRBV10-3; CDR3 protein: CAITVTGSGTDTQYF; CDR3 DNA: TGTGCCATCACCGTGACAGGTTCGGGCACAGATACGCAGTATTTT
D gene: .; clone size: .; J gene: TRBJ1-1; V gene: TRBV5-1; CDR3 protein: CASSINPKHRSGTEAFF; CDR3 DNA: TGCGCCAGCAGCATAAACCCGAAGCATAGGAGCGGCACTGAAGCTTTCTTT
D gene: TRBD1; clone size: .; J gene: TRBJ2-1; V gene: TRBV6-5; CDR3 protein: CASRQGPGYNEQFF; CDR3 DNA: TGTGCCAGCAGACAGGGGCCAGGGTACAATGAGCAGTTCTTC
D gene: TRBD1; clone size: .; J gene: TRBJ1-2; V gene: TRBV5-1; CDR3 protein: CASSFPGQGISYGYTF; CDR3 DNA: TGCGCCAGCAGCTTTCCGGGACAGGGAATTTCCTATGGCTACACCTTC
D gene: .; clone size: .; J gene: TRBJ1-1; V gene: TRBV14; CDR3 protein: CASSHKMRRREAFF; CDR3 DNA: TGTGCCAGCAGCCATAAGATGAGACGGAGAGAAGCTTTCTTT
D gene: .; clone size: .; J gene: TRBJ2-5; V gene: TRBV11-2; CDR3 protein: CASSFRTEETQYF; CDR3 DNA: TGTGCCAGCAGCTTTCGGACAGAAGAGACCCAGTACTTC
D gene: .; clone size: .; J gene: TRBJ1-2; V gene: TRBV18; CDR3 protein: CASSPGTTDHGYTF; CDR3 DNA: TGTGCCAGCTCACCCGGGACAACTGACCATGGCTACACCTTC
D gene: .; clone size: .; J gene: TRBJ1-1; V gene: TRBV5-1; CDR3 protein: CASKDTGLNTEAFF; CDR3 DNA: TGCGCCAGCAAGGATACAGGGTTGAACACTGAAGCTTTCTTT
D gene: .; clone size: .; J gene: TRBJ2-7; V gene: TRBV5-4; CDR3 protein: CASSLGRGMSYEQYF; CDR3 DNA: TGTGCCAGCAGCTTGGGGCGGGGAATGTCCTACGAGCAGTACTTC
D gene: TRBD2; clone size: .; J gene: TRBJ2-7; V gene: TRBV11-2; CDR3 protein: CASSSAGTNIYEQYF; CDR3 DNA: TGTGCCAGCAGCTCCGCCGGGACTAACATATACGAGCAGTACTTC
D gene: .; clone size: .; J gene: TRBJ1-1; V gene: TRBV5-1; CDR3 protein: CASARQTNTEAFF; CDR3 DNA: TGCGCCAGCGCCCGACAGACGAACACTGAAGCTTTCTTT
D gene: .; clone size: once; J gene: TRBJ2-3; V gene: TRBV18; CDR3 protein: CASSLMEVGVAMTDTQYF; CDR3 DNA: TGTGCCAGCTCCCTAATGGAGGTCGGGGTTGCGATGACAGATACGCAGTATTTT
D gene: .; clone size: .; J gene: TRBJ1-3; V gene: TRBV28; CDR3 protein: CASSSPPPTGFRRNTIYF; CDR3 DNA: TGTGCCAGCAGTTCGCCCCCCCCCACAGGGTTTCGCAGAAACACCATATATTTT
D gene: TRBD2; clone size: .; J gene: TRBJ2-7; V gene: TRBV20-1; CDR3 protein: CSVLAGYEQYF; CDR3 DNA: TGCAGTGTCCTAGCGGGCTACGAGCAGTACTTC
D gene: TRBD1; clone size: .; J gene: TRBJ2-7; V gene: TRBV10-3; CDR3 protein: CAIGTALYEQYF; CDR3 DNA: TGTGCCATCGGGACAGCTCTCTACGAGCAGTACTTC
D gene: .; clone size: once; J gene: TRBJ2-7; V gene: TRBV15; CDR3 protein: CATSRDLAYEQYF; CDR3 DNA: TGTGCCACCAGCAGAGATCTTGCCTACGAGCAGTACTTC
D gene: TRBD2; clone size: .; J gene: TRBJ2-1; V gene: TRBV13; CDR3 protein: CATPLAGIGNEQFF; CDR3 DNA: TGTGCCACCCCACTAGCGGGTATTGGCAATGAGCAGTTCTTC
D gene: .; clone size: .; J gene: TRBJ2-1; V gene: TRBV7-6; CDR3 protein: CASSPRTVYNEQFF; CDR3 DNA: TGTGCCAGCAGCCCACGGACTGTCTACAATGAGCAGTTCTTC
D gene: TRBD1; clone size: .; J gene: TRBJ2-6; V gene: TRBV28; CDR3 protein: CASTPGTGGSGANVLTF; CDR3 DNA: TGTGCCAGCACTCCCGGGACAGGGGGCTCTGGGGCCAACGTCCTGACTTTC
D gene: .; clone size: .; J gene: TRBJ1-2; V gene: TRBV20-1; CDR3 protein: CSAKPGGGYTF; CDR3 DNA: TGCAGTGCTAAGCCCGGGGGAGGCTACACCTTC
D gene: TRBD2; clone size: .; J gene: TRBJ2-1; V gene: TRBV10-1; CDR3 protein: CASSAGTSGNEQFF; CDR3 DNA: TGCGCCAGCAGTGCGGGGACTAGCGGCAATGAGCAGTTCTTC
D gene: .; clone size: .; J gene: TRBJ2-7; V gene: TRBV7-9; CDR3 protein: CASSLGGGSNEQYF; CDR3 DNA: TGTGCCAGCAGCCTAGGGGGGGGCTCCAACGAGCAGTACTTC
D gene: .; clone size: .; J gene: TRBJ1-2; V gene: TRBV28; CDR3 protein: CASRKTVDYGYTF; CDR3 DNA: TGTGCCAGCAGAAAGACAGTGGACTATGGCTACACCTTC
D gene: TRBD1; clone size: .; J gene: TRBJ1-5; V gene: TRBV7-2; CDR3 protein: CASRQGATPQPQHF; CDR3 DNA: TGTGCCAGCAGACAGGGGGCGACACCCCAGCCCCAGCATTTT
D gene: TRBD2; clone size: .; J gene: TRBJ2-3; V gene: TRBV11-2; CDR3 protein: CASSPGLAGGTDTQYF; CDR3 DNA: TGTGCCAGCAGCCCGGGACTAGCGGGTGGGACAGATACGCAGTATTTT
D gene: TRBD2; clone size: .; J gene: TRBJ2-1; V gene: TRBV7-9; CDR3 protein: CASSPTLAGVYNEQFF; CDR3 DNA: TGTGCCAGCAGCCCTACTCTAGCGGGGGTCTACAATGAGCAGTTCTTC
D gene: TRBD1; clone size: .; J gene: TRBJ1-1; V gene: TRBV11-3; CDR3 protein: CASSLVRGSHRGRGTEAFF; CDR3 DNA: TGTGCCAGCAGCTTAGTTCGGGGGAGCCACAGGGGAAGAGGGACTGAAGCTTTCTTT
D gene: .; clone size: .; J gene: TRBJ2-1; V gene: TRBV13; CDR3 protein: CASSGITSSYNEQFF; CDR3 DNA: TGTGCCAGCTCAGGGATTACAAGCTCCTACAATGAGCAGTTCTTC
D gene: .; clone size: .; J gene: TRBJ2-2; V gene: TRBV6-6; CDR3 protein: CASRPGQGTGELFF; CDR3 DNA: TGTGCCAGCAGGCCAGGCCAGGGTACCGGGGAGCTGTTTTTT
D gene: .; clone size: .; J gene: TRBJ2-5; V gene: TRBV11-2; CDR3 protein: CASSLGGLPQETQYF; CDR3 DNA: TGTGCCAGCAGCTTAGGCGGACTACCGCAAGAGACCCAGTACTTC
D gene: .; clone size: once; J gene: TRBJ1-1; V gene: TRBV9; CDR3 protein: CASSIQTGNTEAFF; CDR3 DNA: TGTGCCAGCAGCATCCAGACAGGGAACACTGAAGCTTTCTTT
D gene: .; clone size: .; J gene: TRBJ2-7; V gene: TRBV13; CDR3 protein: CASSLRGGEQYF; CDR3 DNA: TGTGCCAGCAGCTTAAGGGGCGGCGAGCAGTACTTC
D gene: TRBD2; clone size: .; J gene: TRBJ2-3; V gene: TRBV29-1; CDR3 protein: CSVGRGESSTDTQYF; CDR3 DNA: TGCAGCGTTGGCCGGGGGGAATCTAGCACAGATACGCAGTATTTT
D gene: .; clone size: .; J gene: TRBJ1-1; V gene: TRBV14; CDR3 protein: CASSQDPHSLVGAFF; CDR3 DNA: TGTGCCAGCAGCCAAGATCCCCACTCACTGGTTGGAGCTTTCTTT
D gene: .; clone size: .; J gene: TRBJ1-3; V gene: TRBV29-1; CDR3 protein: CSVEDRRRGAGNTIYF; CDR3 DNA: TGCAGCGTTGAAGATCGCCGTCGGGGAGCTGGAAACACCATATATTTT
D gene: .; clone size: .; J gene: TRBJ2-2; V gene: TRBV5-4; CDR3 protein: CASSLVTTGELFF; CDR3 DNA: TGTGCCAGCAGCTTGGTCACTACCGGGGAGCTGTTTTTT
D gene: .; clone size: .; J gene: TRBJ1-5; V gene: TRBV5-1; CDR3 protein: CASSPSGMGQPQHF; CDR3 DNA: TGCGCCAGCTCTCCTTCCGGGATGGGTCAGCCCCAGCATTTT
D gene: TRBD1; clone size: .; J gene: TRBJ2-7; V gene: TRBV14; CDR3 protein: CASSQFGQDYEQYF; CDR3 DNA: TGTGCCAGCAGCCAATTCGGACAGGACTACGAGCAGTACTTC
D gene: .; clone size: .; J gene: TRBJ1-5; V gene: TRBV12-5; CDR3 protein: CASGLVSRGSGISNQPQHF; CDR3 DNA: TGTGCTAGTGGTTTGGTATCGAGGGGGTCGGGTATCAGCAATCAGCCCCAGCATTTT
D gene: .; clone size: .; J gene: TRBJ1-2; V gene: TRBV5-1; CDR3 protein: CASSLGQNYGYTF; CDR3 DNA: TGCGCCAGCAGCTTGGGGCAGAATTATGGCTACACCTTC